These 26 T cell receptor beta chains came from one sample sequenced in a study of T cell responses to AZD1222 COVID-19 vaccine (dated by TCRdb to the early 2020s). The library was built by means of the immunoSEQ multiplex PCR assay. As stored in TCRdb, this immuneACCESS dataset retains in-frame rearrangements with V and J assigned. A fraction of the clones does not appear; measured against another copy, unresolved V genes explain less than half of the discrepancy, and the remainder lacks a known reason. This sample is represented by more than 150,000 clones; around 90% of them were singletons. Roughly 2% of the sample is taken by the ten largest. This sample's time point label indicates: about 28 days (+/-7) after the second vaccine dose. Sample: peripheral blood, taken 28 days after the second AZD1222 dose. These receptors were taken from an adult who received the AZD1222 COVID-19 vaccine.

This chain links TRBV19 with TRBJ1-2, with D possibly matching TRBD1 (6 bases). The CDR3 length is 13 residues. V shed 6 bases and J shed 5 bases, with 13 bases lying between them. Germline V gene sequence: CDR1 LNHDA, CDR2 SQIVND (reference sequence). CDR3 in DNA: TGTGCCAGTAGACGACAGGACTCGTATGGCTACACCTTC. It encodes CASRRQDSYGYTF.

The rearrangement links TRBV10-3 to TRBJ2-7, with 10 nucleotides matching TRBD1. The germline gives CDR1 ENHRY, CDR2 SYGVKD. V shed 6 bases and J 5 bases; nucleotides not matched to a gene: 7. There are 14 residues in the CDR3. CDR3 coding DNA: TGTGCCATCAGCCCCGACAGGGGGCTAAACGAGCAGTACTTC. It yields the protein CAISPDRGLNEQYF.

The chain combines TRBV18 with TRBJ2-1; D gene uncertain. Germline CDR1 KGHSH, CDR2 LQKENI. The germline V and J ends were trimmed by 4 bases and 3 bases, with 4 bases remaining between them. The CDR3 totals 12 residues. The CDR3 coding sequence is TGTGCCAGCTCACTACTCTACAATGAGCAGTTCTTC. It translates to CASSLLYNEQFF.

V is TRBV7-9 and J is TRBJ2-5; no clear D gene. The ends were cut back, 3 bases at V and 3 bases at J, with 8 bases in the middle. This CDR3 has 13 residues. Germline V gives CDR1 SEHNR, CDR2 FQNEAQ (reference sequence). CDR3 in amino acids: CASSFAPEETQYF. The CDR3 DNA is TGTGCCAGCAGCTTTGCACCGGAAGAGACCCAGTACTTC.

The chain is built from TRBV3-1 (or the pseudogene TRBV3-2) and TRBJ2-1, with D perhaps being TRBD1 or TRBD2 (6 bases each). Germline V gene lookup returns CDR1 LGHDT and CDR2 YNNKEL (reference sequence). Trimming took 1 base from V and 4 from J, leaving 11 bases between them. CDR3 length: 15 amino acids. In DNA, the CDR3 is TGTGCCAGCAGCCAAGTCGGGGGCCCATACAATGAGCAGTTCTTC. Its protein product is CASSQVGGPYNEQFF.

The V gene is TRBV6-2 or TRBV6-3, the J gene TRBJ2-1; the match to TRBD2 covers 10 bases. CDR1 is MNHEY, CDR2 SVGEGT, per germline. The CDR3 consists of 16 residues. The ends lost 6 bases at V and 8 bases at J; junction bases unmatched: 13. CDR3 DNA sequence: TGTGCCAGCAGCCCTGAAATCGAGCGGGGGGGCGATGAGCAGTTCTTC. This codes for CASSPEIERGGDEQFF.

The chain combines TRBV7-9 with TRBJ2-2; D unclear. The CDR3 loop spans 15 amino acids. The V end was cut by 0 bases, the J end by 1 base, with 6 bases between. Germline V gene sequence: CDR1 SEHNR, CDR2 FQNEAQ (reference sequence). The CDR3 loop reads CASSLAHENTGELFF. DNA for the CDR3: TGTGCCAGCAGCTTAGCGCACGAGAACACCGGGGAGCTGTTTTTT.

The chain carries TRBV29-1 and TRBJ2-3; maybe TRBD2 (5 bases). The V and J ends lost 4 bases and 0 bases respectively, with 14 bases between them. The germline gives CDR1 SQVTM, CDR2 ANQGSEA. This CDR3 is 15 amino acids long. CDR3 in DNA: TGCAGCGTTGCTGAGGGTTGGACTAGCACAGATACGCAGTATTTT. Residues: CSVAEGWTSTDTQYF.

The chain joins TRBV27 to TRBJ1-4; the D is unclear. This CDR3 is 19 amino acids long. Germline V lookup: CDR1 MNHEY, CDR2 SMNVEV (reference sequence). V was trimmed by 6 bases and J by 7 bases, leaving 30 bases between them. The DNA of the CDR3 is TGTGCCAGCAGGCCAAGCCATCCGGGATGGCAAAGTCGCGGTGAAAAACTGTTTTTT. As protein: CASRPSHPGWQSRGEKLFF.

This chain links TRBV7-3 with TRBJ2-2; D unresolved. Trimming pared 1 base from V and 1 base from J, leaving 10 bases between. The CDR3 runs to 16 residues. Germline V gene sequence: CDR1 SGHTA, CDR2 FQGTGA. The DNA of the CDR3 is TGTGCCAGCAGCTTAAGACCTCGCGGGAACACCGGGGAGCTGTTTTTT. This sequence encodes CASSLRPRGNTGELFF.

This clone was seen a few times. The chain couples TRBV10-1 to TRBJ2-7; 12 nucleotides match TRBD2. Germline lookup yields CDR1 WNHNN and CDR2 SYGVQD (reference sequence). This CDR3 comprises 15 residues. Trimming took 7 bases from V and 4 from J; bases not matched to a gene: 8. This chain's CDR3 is CASILAGGPFYEQYF. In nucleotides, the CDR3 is TGCGCCAGCATTCTAGCGGGAGGGCCTTTTTACGAGCAGTACTTC.

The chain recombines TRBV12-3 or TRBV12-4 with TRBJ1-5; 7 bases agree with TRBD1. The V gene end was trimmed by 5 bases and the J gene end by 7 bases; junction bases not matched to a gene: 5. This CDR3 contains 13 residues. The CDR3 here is CASSQTQGQPQHF. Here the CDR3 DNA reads TGTGCCAGCAGTCAAACACAGGGGCAGCCCCAGCATTTT.

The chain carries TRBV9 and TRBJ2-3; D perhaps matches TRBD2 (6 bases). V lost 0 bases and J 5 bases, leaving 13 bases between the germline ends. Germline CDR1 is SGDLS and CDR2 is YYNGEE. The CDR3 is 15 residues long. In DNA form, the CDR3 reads TGTGCCAGCAGCGTAGACCCTAGCGTTGGAGATACGCAGTATTTT. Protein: CASSVDPSVGDTQYF.

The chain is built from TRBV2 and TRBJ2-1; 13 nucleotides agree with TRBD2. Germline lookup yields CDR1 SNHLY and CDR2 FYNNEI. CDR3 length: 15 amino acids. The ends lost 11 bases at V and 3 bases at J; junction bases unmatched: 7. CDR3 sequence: CAGGLAGTIYNEQFF. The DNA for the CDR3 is TGTGCCGGGGGACTAGCGGGGACTATCTACAATGAGCAGTTCTTC.

Written as DNA, the CDR3 is TGCGCCAGCGGCTTCCCGGACAGGTTGAATCAGCCCCAGCATTTT. Encoded protein: CASGFPDRLNQPQHF. V is TRBV4-1 and J is TRBJ1-5; 7 bases map to TRBD1. Germline CDR1 and CDR2: MGHRA and YSYEKL. Trimming at V came to 8 bases and at J to 4 bases, leaving 11 bases not matched to a gene. This CDR3 is built from 15 residues.

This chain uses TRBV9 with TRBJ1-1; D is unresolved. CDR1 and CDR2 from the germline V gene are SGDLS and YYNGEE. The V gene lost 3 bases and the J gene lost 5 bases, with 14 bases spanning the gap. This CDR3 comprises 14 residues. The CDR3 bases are TGTGCCAGCAGCGCGCCCCCTGGGGAAACTGAAGCTTTCTTT. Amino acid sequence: CASSAPPGETEAFF. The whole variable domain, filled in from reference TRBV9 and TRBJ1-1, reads DSGVTQTPKHLITATGQRVTLRCSPRSGDLSVYWYQQSLDQGLQFLIQYYNGEERAKGNILERFSAQQFPDLHSELNLSSLELGDSALYFCASSAPPGETEAFFGQGTRLTVV.

CDR3 nucleotide sequence: TGTGCCAGCTCACCCGCGGGAGCGTCCGAGACCCAGTACTTC. The encoded protein is CASSPAGASETQYF. V is TRBV18 and J is TRBJ2-5; 7 positions agree with TRBD2. V gave up 3 bases and J gave up 5 bases; unmatched junction bases: 6. The V gene's germline CDR1 is KGHSH and CDR2 LQKENI. CDR3 length equals 14 residues.

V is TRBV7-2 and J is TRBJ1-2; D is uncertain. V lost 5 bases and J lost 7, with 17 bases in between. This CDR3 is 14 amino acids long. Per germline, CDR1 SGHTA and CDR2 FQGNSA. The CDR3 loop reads CASSMDRGRVGYTF. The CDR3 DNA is TGTGCCAGCAGCATGGACCGGGGTAGGGTTGGCTACACCTTC.

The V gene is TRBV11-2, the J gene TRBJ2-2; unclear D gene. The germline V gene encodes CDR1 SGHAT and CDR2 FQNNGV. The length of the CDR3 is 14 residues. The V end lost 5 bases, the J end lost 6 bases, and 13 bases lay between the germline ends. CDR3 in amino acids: CASSQFLRAGELFF. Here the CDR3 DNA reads TGTGCCAGCAGCCAATTCCTTAGGGCCGGGGAGCTGTTTTTT.

The CDR3 sequence is CASSLSGSYGYTF. CDR3 in DNA: TGTGCCAGCAGCTTGAGTGGGAGCTATGGCTACACCTTC. The chain combines TRBV5-5 with TRBJ1-2; D gene ambiguous. The germline V and J ends were trimmed by 1 base and 4 bases, with 8 bases remaining between them. The CDR3 loop spans 13 amino acids. In germline, CDR1 is SGHKS, CDR2 YYEKEE (reference sequence).

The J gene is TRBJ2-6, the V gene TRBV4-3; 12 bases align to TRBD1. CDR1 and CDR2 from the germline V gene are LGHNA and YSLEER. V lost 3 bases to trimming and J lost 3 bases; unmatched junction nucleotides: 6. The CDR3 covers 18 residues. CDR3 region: CASSHEGQGAVGANVLTF. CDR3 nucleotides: TGCGCCAGCAGCCACGAGGGACAGGGGGCGGTTGGGGCCAACGTCCTGACTTTC.

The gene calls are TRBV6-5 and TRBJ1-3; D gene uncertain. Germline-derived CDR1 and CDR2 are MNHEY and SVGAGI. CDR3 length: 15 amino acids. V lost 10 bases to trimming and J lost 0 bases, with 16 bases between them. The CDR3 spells CATQVDTSSGNTIYF. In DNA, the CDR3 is TGTGCCACCCAAGTGGATACAAGCTCTGGAAACACCATATATTTT.

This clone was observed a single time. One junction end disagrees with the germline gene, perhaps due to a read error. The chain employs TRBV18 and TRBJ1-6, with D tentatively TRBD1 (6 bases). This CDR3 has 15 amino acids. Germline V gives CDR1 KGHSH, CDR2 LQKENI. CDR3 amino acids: CASSSTAGDNSPLHF. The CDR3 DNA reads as TGCGCCAGCTCATCAACGGCAGGGGATAATTCACCCCTCCACTTT. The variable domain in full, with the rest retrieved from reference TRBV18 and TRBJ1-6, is NAGVMQNPRHLVRRRGQEARLRCSPMKGHSHVYWYRQLPEEGLKFMVYLQKENIIDESGMPKERFSAEFPKEGPSILRIQQVVRGDSAAYFCASSSTAGDNSPLHFGNGTRLTVT.

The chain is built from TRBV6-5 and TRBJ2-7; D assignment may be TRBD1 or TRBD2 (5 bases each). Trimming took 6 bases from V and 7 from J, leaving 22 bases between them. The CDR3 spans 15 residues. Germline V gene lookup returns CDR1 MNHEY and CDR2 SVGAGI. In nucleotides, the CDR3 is TGTGCCAGCAGGTCTGAAAGGGGAGCTCAGAGGGAGCAGTACTTC. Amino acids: CASRSERGAQREQYF.

CDR3 DNA sequence: TGTGCCAGCAGTGACTCCAGCGGGACCGGGGAGCTGTTTTTT. Amino acids: CASSDSSGTGELFF. J is TRBJ2-2 and V is TRBV6-4; TRBD2 is a possible D gene (6 bases). The V end lost 0 bases, the J end lost 5 bases, and 7 bases lay between the germline ends. The CDR3 is 14 amino acids. The germline V gene has CDR1 MRHNA and CDR2 SNTAGT.

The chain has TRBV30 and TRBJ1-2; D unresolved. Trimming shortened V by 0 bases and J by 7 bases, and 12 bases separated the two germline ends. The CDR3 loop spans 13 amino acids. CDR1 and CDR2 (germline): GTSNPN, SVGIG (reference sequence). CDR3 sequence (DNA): TGTGCCTGGAGTGTAACGGAAGACCTTGGCTACACCTTC. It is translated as CAWSVTEDLGYTF. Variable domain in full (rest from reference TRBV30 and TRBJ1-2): SQTIHQWPATLVQPVGSPLSLECTVEGTSNPNLYWYRQAAGRGLQLLFYSVGIGQISSEVPQNLSASRPQDRQFILSSKKLLLSDSGFYLCAWSVTEDLGYTFGSGTRLTVV.